The 9 T cell receptor beta chains below were found in one sample sequenced in a study of T cell clonality in common variable immunodeficiency. Regarding the study as a whole: Reportedly, TCR beta sequences from common variable immunodeficiency showed fewer deletions and N-nucleotide insertions.

These receptors' antigens are unknown. Sequencing used immunoSEQ multiplex PCR; TCRdb keeps in-frame clones, though not all of them. The sample contains more than 20,000 clones, none of them singletons. Input material: peripheral blood mononuclear cells. The receptor source for this set is a human donor with common variable immunodeficiency.

This clone turned up a few times. The observed sequence ends 3 residues before the CDR3 terminus, with the missing tail filled in from the germline J gene. J is TRBJ2-5 and V is TRBV7-8; D is possibly TRBD2 (6 bases). The germline gives CDR1 SGHVS, CDR2 FQNEAQ. The CDR3 is 15 amino acids. The ends were cut back, 5 bases at V and 5 bases at J, with 18 bases in the middle. The sequenced CDR3 bases are TGTGCCAGCAGCAAAAACGAGGGGAGGCGGGAGACC. It is translated as CASSKNEGRRET. The entire CDR3 protein reads CASSKNEGRRETQYF.

The table lists this clone with a few counts. CDR3 DNA (partial): TGTGCCAGCAAAGCCCAGGACAGGGGTTACACTGAA. This gives the protein CASKAQDRGYTE. The full CDR3 protein is CASKAQDRGYTEAFF. The rearrangement uses TRBV2 and TRBJ1-1, with 9 bases identical to TRBD1. The read ends 3 residues shy of where the CDR3 ends; the end is completed using the germline J gene. The CDR3 contains 15 residues. CDR1 and CDR2 from the germline V gene are SNHLY and FYNNEI. V was pared by 7 bases and J by 3 bases, with 9 bases of the junction left unmatched.

This clone showed up just a few times. The CDR3 end falls 3 residues outside the read, so it is completed with the germline J gene. The rearrangement links TRBV2 to TRBJ1-1, with TRBD1 matching 10 bases. Germline V lookup: CDR1 SNHLY, CDR2 FYNNEI. This CDR3 has 12 amino acids. The sequenced part of the CDR3 DNA is TGTGCCAGCAGTCGACAGGGGGCCGAA. Translating gives CASSRQGAE. The entire CDR3 sequence reads CASSRQGAEAFF.

By its share, this clone is medium-sized. The CDR3 end is not reached by the read, which stops 3 residues before it; the germline J gene fills it in. The chain uses TRBV19 and TRBJ2-7; 7 nucleotides line up with TRBD2. Looked up from germline, CDR1 is LNHDA and CDR2 is SQIVND (reference sequence). The V gene end was trimmed by 3 bases and the J gene end by 5 bases; junction bases not matched to a gene: 4. There are 13 residues in the CDR3. The CDR3: CASSILGGDEQYF. CDR3 DNA (partial): TGTGCCAGTAGTATCCTTGGGGGGGACGAG.

This clone showed up many times. The read finishes 3 residues shy of the CDR3 end, and the germline J gene is used to complete it. The J gene is TRBJ2-1, the V gene TRBV30; D assignment may be TRBD1 or TRBD2 (5 bases each). CDR3 length: 14 amino acids. With 5 bases removed from V and 3 bases from J, the gap between germline ends came to 14 bases. CDR1 and CDR2 from the germline V gene are GTSNPN and SVGIG (reference sequence). The sequenced CDR3 bases are TGTGCCTGGGAGCAGGGAGTCGGCTACAATGAG. Translation gives CAWEQGVGYNE. In full, the CDR3 is CAWEQGVGYNEQFF.

This clone was seen a few times. The read gets to within 3 residues of the CDR3 end, and the germline J gene fills in the rest. The rearrangement joins TRBV19 to TRBJ2-7; D is unclear. The CDR3 runs to 14 residues. Trimming shortened V by 6 bases and J by 0 bases, and 12 bases separated the two germline ends. Germline-derived CDR1 and CDR2 are LNHDA and SQIVND (reference sequence). CDR3 DNA, as far as it was read: TGTGCCAGTAGGGGTACAGTTAGCTCCTACGAG. Translating it yields CASRGTVSSYE. In full, the CDR3 reads CASRGTVSSYEQYF. Drawing the rest from reference TRBV19 and TRBJ2-7, the complete variable domain is DGGITQSPKYLFRKEGQNVTLSCEQNLNHDAMYWYRQDPGQGLRLIYYSQIVNDFQKGDIAEGYSVSREKKESFPLTVTSAQKNPTAFYLCASRGTVSSYEQYFGPGTRLTVT.

The sample holds a few counts of this clone. The CDR3 goes on 3 residues after the read ends, and that part is filled in from the germline J gene. The gene calls are TRBV6-1 and TRBJ1-5; D gene ambiguous. Germline V CDR1 and CDR2: MNHNS, SASEGT. The CDR3 length is 16 residues. V was cut by 3 bases and J by 0 bases, with 12 bases left in between. CDR3 sequence reads: CASSERHLTSNQPQHF. CDR3 DNA, as far as it was read: TGTGCCAGCAGTGAGAGGCACCTCACTAGCAATCAGCCC.

A few counts support this clone. The missing CDR3 end, 3 residues past where the read stops, is filled in from the germline J gene. V and J are TRBV18 and TRBJ1-2; 11 nucleotides agree with TRBD1. Germline V gene sequence: CDR1 KGHSH, CDR2 LQKENI. This CDR3 comprises 16 residues. Trimming removed 3 bases from V and 7 bases from J; junction bases left unmatched: 10. The sequenced part of the CDR3 DNA is TGTGCCAGCTCACCCTCCCCGGGACAGGGGGACGGTGGC. It specifies CASSPSPGQGDGG. The complete CDR3 sequence is CASSPSPGQGDGGYTF. Full variable domain (rest looked up from reference TRBV18 and TRBJ1-2): NAGVMQNPRHLVRRRGQEARLRCSPMKGHSHVYWYRQLPEEGLKFMVYLQKENIIDESGMPKERFSAEFPKEGPSILRIQQVVRGDSAAYFCASSPSPGQGDGGYTFGSGTRLTVV.

By its share, this clone is medium-sized. The CDR3 goes on 3 residues after the read ends, and that part is filled in from the germline J gene. The chain has TRBV7-9 and TRBJ2-1, with D perhaps matching TRBD2 (6 bases). Trimming took off 1 base at V and 0 bases at J, with 7 bases between the two ends. Germline CDR1 SEHNR, CDR2 FQNEAQ (reference sequence). The CDR3 totals 15 residues. The DNA read from the CDR3 is TGTGCCAGCAGCTTAGTGGGGGGCTCCTACAATGAG. This encodes CASSLVGGSYNE. The CDR3 in full is CASSLVGGSYNEQFF.